This T cell receptor beta chain was identified during a study of T cell responses to AZD1222 COVID-19 vaccine. Clones were sequenced by immunoSEQ multiplex PCR, and TCRdb holds only the in-frame ones, with some missing. This table has around 150,000 clones, under 95% appearing once. Germline V gene lookup returns CDR1 LNHDA and CDR2 SQIVND (reference sequence). V was clipped by 4 bases and J by 10 bases; unmatched bases: 12. This CDR3 region has 15 residues. Notes on this clone: Its antigen is not identified.

Study findings and constraints: Donors were largely white British and mainly female; clonal diversity was possibly underestimated. Regions 160-218 and 743-854 held dominance among vaccine-associated CD4 TCRs, which spanned spike. The study sampled repertoires only after the peak T cell response.

The TCR was taken from an adult who received the AZD1222 COVID-19 vaccine. V gene TRBV19 combines with J gene TRBJ1-5, with 8 positions matching TRBD1. Sequences were derived from peripheral blood, sampled 28 days after the second AZD1222 dose. The CDR3 sequence is CASSTGGTGRSPQHF. The CDR3 coding sequence is TGTGCCAGTAGTACGGGGGGGACAGGCCGATCTCCCCAGCATTTT.